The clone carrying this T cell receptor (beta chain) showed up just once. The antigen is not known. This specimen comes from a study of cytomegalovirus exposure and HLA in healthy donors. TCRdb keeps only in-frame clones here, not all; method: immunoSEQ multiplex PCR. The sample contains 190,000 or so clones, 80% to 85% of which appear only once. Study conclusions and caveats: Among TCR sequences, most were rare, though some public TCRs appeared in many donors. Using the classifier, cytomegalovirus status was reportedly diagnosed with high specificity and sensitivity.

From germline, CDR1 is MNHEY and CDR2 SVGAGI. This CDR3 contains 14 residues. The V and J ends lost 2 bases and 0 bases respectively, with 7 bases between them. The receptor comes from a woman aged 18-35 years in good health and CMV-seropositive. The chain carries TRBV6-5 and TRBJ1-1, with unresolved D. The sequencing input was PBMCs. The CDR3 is CASSYAGMNTEAFF. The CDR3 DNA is TGTGCCAGCAGTTACGCCGGGATGAACACTGAAGCTTTCTTT.